This TCR beta chain originates from a study of shared clonotypes between healthy human individuals. The overall study: Each donor had three CD4 naive, three CD4 memory, two CD8 naive and one CD8 memory plate.

As regards this clone: Antigen: not known.

Whole-study results and caveats: Naive subsets, compared against memory subsets, generally had larger estimated richness values. Generation probability values for non-shared clonotypes were lower than those for clonotypes shared by all four donors.

At a deep level, the assay was run. Generated by immunoSEQ multiplex PCR, the TCRdb table keeps only in-frame clones and is missing some. The sample has about 1 million clones, about three quarters seen once. Germline CDR1 is MNHNS and CDR2 is SASEGT. V lost 5 bases, J lost 2 bases, and 8 bases lay in between. This CDR3 contains 13 residues. The receptor's source is a man aged 18 to 29 in good health. The chain employs TRBV6-1 and TRBJ2-3, with no clear D. The sequenced material came from memory CD4+ T cells sorted from blood. Subset reported: CD45RA-negative fraction. CDR3 amino acids: CASSPQATDTQYF. The CDR3 region has the DNA TGTGCCAGCAGTCCCCAAGCCACAGATACGCAGTATTTT.